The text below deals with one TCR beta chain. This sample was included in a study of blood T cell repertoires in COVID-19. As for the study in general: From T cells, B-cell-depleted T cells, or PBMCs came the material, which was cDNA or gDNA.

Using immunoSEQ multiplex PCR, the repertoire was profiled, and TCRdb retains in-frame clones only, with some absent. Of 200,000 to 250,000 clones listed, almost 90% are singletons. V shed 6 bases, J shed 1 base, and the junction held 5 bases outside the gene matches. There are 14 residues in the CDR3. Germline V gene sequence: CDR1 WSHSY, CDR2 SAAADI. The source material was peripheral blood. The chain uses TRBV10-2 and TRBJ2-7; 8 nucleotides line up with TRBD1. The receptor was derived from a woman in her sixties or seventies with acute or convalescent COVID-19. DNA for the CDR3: TGCGCCAGCAGGTCCGGACAGGGTTCCTACGAGCAGTACTTC. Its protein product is CASRSGQGSYEQYF.